Below, 4 T cell receptor beta chains from the same sample are listed, as sequenced in a study of blood T cell repertoires in COVID-19. The protocol was immunoSEQ multiplex PCR, while the TCRdb copy is restricted to in-frame clones and leaves out a portion. Of tens of thousands of clones detected, about 88% appear once; the ten largest clones hold around 17%. Sequences were obtained from peripheral blood. These receptors were obtained from a human donor in a cohort sampled during active COVID-19.

V and J are TRBV30 and TRBJ1-4, with D possibly being TRBD1 (6 bases). Germline V CDR1 and CDR2: GTSNPN, SVGIG (reference sequence). V was clipped by 5 bases and J by 11 bases, with 12 bases between them. The CDR3 has 11 residues. CDR3 protein: CAWGTGQKLFF. The CDR3 DNA reads as TGTGCCTGGGGTACAGGACAGAAACTGTTTTTT.

CDR3 region: CASSLGQGLREQYF. CDR3 DNA sequence: TGTGCCAGCAGTTTAGGGCAGGGCCTGAGAGAGCAGTACTTC. The chain combines TRBV27 with TRBJ2-7; possible D gene TRBD1, 5 bases. Germline lookup yields CDR1 MNHEY and CDR2 SMNVEV (reference sequence). The CDR3 has 14 amino acids. The V and J ends lost 2 bases and 7 bases respectively, with 15 bases between them.

The V call is TRBV7-9, the J call TRBJ2-1; a weak D match, TRBD2 (5 bases). Germline CDR1 is SEHNR and CDR2 is FQNEAQ (reference sequence). Trimming cost V 5 bases and J 8 bases, with 19 bases left between them. This CDR3 comprises 15 residues. The CDR3 DNA reads as TGTGCCAGCAGCCCACAAGTGGGGAGAATGGATGAGCAGTTCTTC. Protein: CASSPQVGRMDEQFF. Full variable domain (rest looked up from reference TRBV7-9 and TRBJ2-1): DTGVSQNPRHKITKRGQNVTFRCDPISEHNRLYWYRQTLGQGPEFLTYFQNEAQLEKSRLLSDRFSAERPKGSFSTLEIQRTEQGDSAMYLCASSPQVGRMDEQFFGPGTRLTVL.

The chain carries TRBV9 and TRBJ2-6; maybe TRBD2 (6 bases). Germline CDR1 is SGDLS and CDR2 is YYNGEE. The CDR3 contains 20 residues. Trimming shortened V by 0 bases and J by 2 bases, and 21 bases separated the two germline ends. The CDR3 DNA reads as TGTGCCAGCAGCGTAGGGGCTTTTAGCGGTAATTTCCCTGGGGCCAACGTCCTGACTTTC. Translation: CASSVGAFSGNFPGANVLTF.